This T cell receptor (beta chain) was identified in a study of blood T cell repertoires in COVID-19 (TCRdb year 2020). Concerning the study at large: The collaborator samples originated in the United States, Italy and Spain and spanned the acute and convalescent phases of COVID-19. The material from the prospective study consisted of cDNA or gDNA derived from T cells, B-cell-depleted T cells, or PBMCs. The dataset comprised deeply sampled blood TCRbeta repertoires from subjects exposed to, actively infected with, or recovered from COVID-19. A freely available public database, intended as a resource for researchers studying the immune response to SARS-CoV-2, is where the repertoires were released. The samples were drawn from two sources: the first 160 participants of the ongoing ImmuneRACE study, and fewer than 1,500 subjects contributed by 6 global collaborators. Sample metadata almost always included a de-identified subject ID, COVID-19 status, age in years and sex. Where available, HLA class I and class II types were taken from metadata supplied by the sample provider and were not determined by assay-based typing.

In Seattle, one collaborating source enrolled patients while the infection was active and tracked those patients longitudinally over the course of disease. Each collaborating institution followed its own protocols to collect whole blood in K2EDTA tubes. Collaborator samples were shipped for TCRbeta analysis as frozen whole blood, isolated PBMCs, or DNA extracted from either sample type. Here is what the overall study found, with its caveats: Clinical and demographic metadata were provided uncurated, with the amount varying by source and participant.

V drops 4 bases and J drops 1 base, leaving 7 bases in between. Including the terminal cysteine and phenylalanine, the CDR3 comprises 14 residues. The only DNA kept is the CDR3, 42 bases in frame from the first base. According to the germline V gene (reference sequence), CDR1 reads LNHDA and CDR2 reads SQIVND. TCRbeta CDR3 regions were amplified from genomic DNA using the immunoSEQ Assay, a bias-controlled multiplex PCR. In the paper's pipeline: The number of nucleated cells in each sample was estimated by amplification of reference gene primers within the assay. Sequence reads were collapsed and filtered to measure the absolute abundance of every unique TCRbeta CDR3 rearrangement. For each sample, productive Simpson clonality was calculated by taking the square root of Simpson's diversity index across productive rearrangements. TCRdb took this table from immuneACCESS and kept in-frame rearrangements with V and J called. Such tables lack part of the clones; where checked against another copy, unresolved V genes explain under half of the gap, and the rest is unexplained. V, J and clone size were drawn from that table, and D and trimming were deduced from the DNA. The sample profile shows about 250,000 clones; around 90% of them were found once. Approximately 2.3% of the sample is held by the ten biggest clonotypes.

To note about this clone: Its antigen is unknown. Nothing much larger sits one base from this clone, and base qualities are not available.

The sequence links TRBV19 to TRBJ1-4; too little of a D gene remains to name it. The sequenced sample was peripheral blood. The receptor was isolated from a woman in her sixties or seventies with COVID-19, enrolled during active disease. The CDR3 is CASSSGVTNEKLFF. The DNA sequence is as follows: TGTGCCAGTAGTAGCGGGGTAACTAATGAAAAACTGTTTTTT.